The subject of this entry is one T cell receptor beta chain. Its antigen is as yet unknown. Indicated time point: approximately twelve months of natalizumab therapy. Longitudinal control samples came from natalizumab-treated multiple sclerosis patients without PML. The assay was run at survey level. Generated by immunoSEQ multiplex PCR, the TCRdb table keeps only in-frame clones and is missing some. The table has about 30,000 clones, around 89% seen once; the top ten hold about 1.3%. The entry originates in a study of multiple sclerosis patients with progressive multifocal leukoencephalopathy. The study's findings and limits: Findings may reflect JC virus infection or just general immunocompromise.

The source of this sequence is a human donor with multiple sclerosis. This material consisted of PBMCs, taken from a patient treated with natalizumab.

The CDR3: CASSGQITEAFF. CDR3 nucleotide sequence: TGTGCCAGCAGTGGGCAAATCACTGAAGCTTTCTTT. V gene TRBV25-1 combines with J gene TRBJ1-1; D is uncertain. Germline assignment: CDR1 MGHDK and CDR2 SYGVNS. This CDR3 spans 12 amino acids. Trimming removed 4 bases from V and 4 bases from J, with 7 bases in between.